Below are 31 T cell receptor beta chains sequenced from a single sample in a study of T cells in localized non-small cell lung cancer. Clones were read by immunoSEQ multiplex PCR, and TCRdb kept only the in-frame ones, dropping some. This sample has 950 to 1,000 clones, with approximately 25% found just once. The material was normal lung tissue next to the tumor, obtained before any cancer treatment. The origin of the receptors is a woman aged 40-69 years with stage III lung adenocarcinoma.

This clone was seen a handful of times. The V and J genes are TRBV6-8 and TRBJ2-7, with D perhaps matching TRBD2 (6 bases). The germline V gene has CDR1 MNHGY and CDR2 SAAAGT. V was pared by 5 bases and J by 8 bases, with 22 bases between. CDR3 length: 15 residues. This chain's CDR3 is CASSVDGTPSRQQYF. In DNA form, the CDR3 reads TGTGCCAGCAGTGTGGACGGGACTCCGAGCCGGCAGCAGTACTTC.

This clone is deemed medium-sized (0.01 to 0.1%). The chain employs TRBV6-8 and TRBJ1-2; 9 bases align to TRBD1. This CDR3 spans 14 amino acids. V dropped 11 bases and J dropped 4; count of bases not matched to a gene: 11. The germline CDR1 and CDR2 sequences are MNHGY and SAAAGT. CDR3 sequence reads: CAVLQGARGYGYTF. In DNA form, the CDR3 reads TGTGCCGTACTACAGGGGGCGCGGGGCTATGGCTACACCTTC.

Only a few counts were recorded for this clone. The V and J genes are TRBV7-5 and TRBJ2-7; the table names TRBD2, a call not compared with the DNA. TRBV7-5 represents a pseudogene. The CDR3 is made up of 16 amino acids. The CDR3 DNA reads TGTGCCAGCAGCTTTACTAGCGGGGGGATCCCCTACGAGCAGTACTTC. Translated: CASSFTSGGIPYEQYF.

This clone appeared a few times. The chain couples TRBV9 to TRBJ2-1; a weak D match, TRBD2 (5 bases). This CDR3 region has 16 residues. Germline V gene sequence: CDR1 SGDLS, CDR2 YYNGEE. Trimming pared 3 bases from V and 1 base from J, leaving 14 bases between. This CDR3 reads CASSGSGRGSYNEQFF. CDR3 sequence (DNA): TGTGCCAGCAGCGGGTCAGGTCGGGGATCCTACAATGAGCAGTTCTTC.

This clone was detected a few times. The CDR3 sequence: CASSIVQGGYTF. As DNA, the CDR3 is TGTGCCAGTAGTATCGTGCAGGGTGGCTACACCTTC. J is TRBJ1-2 and V is TRBV19; D possibly corresponds to TRBD1 (5 bases). V was clipped by 3 bases and J by 7 bases, with 9 bases between them. In germline, CDR1 is LNHDA, CDR2 SQIVND (reference sequence). This CDR3 is 12 amino acids long.

V is TRBV19 and J is TRBJ2-1; 8 bases are a match to TRBD2. Germline values: CDR1 LNHDA, CDR2 SQIVND (reference sequence). CDR3 length: 15 residues. J lost 8 bases, V lost 4 bases, and 10 bases had no gene match. CDR3 amino acids: CASSTSGGVMDEQFF. In nucleotides, the CDR3 is TGTGCCAGTAGTACAAGCGGGGGAGTTATGGATGAGCAGTTCTTC.

This clone has just a few counts. This chain links TRBV11-3 with TRBJ2-6; D gene ambiguous. CDR1 and CDR2 (germline): SGHNT, YENEEA. The CDR3 has 18 residues. Deletions cut 0 bases from V and 4 bases from J, with 16 bases between. This CDR3 is CASSLDGRGLAGANVLTF. The CDR3 bases are TGTGCCAGCAGCTTAGATGGCAGAGGATTGGCCGGGGCCAACGTCCTGACTTTC. Together with reference TRBV11-3 and TRBJ2-6, the CDR3 gives the full variable domain: EAGVVQSPRYKIIEKKQPVAFWCNPISGHNTLYWYLQNLGQGPELLIRYENEEAVDDSQLPKDRFSAERLKGVDSTLKIQPAELGDSAVYLCASSLDGRGLAGANVLTFGAGSRLTVL.

CDR3 bases: TGCAGCGTCGCAGGGTGTTATAACTATGGCTACACCTTC. Amino acid sequence: CSVAGCYNYGYTF. The chain combines TRBV29-1 with TRBJ1-2, with D possibly being TRBD1 (5 bases). Trimming took off 6 bases at V and 1 base at J, with 12 bases between the two ends. CDR3 length equals 13 residues. Germline lookup yields CDR1 SQVTM and CDR2 ANQGSEA.

This clone was observed a few times. The chain joins TRBV11-3 to TRBJ2-7; tentative D call: TRBD1 (5 bases). CDR3 length: 15 residues. The germline gives CDR1 SGHNT, CDR2 YENEEA. V dropped 1 base and J dropped 3 bases, with 13 bases sitting between them. Here the CDR3 DNA reads TGTGCCAGCAGCTTAGGTGGGGCTGGTATCTACGAGCAGTACTTC. It encodes CASSLGGAGIYEQYF.

Details on this clone: This sample includes further DNA sequences coding for the same CDR3. The chain has TRBV29-1 and TRBJ1-2; D uncertain. Germline V CDR1 and CDR2: SQVTM, ANQGSEA. The CDR3 has 12 residues. Trimming took 6 bases from V and 2 from J, leaving 10 bases between them. The CDR3, as DNA: TGCAGCGTGGTGGTTGCAAACTATGGCTACACCTTC. Translated: CSVVVANYGYTF.

The rearrangement links TRBV19 to TRBJ2-5, with D possibly TRBD2 on 5 matching bases. This CDR3 spans 14 amino acids. Germline-derived CDR1 and CDR2 are LNHDA and SQIVND (reference sequence). V gave up 4 bases and J gave up 0 bases, with 9 bases separating them. CDR3 sequence: CASSRTGYQETQYF. Here the CDR3 DNA reads TGTGCCAGTAGTAGGACGGGGTACCAAGAGACCCAGTACTTC.

CDR3 sequence: CASSYSNRATGTREQYF. The CDR3, as DNA: TGTGCCAGCAGTTACTCGAATCGGGCCACAGGGACCCGCGAGCAGTACTTC. This chain uses TRBV6-8 with TRBJ2-7; D perhaps matches TRBD1 (6 bases). Trimming shortened V by 0 bases and J by 6 bases, and 21 bases separated the two germline ends. In germline, CDR1 is MNHGY, CDR2 SAAAGT. This CDR3 is 17 amino acids long.

This clone was seen a few times. The chain carries TRBV9 and TRBJ1-1; possibly TRBD1 for D (5 bases). V lost 0 bases to trimming and J lost 5 bases, with 14 bases between them. Per germline, CDR1 SGDLS and CDR2 YYNGEE. The CDR3 is made up of 15 amino acids. CDR3 DNA sequence: TGTGCCAGCAGCGTAGTAACAGGCGGGGGGACTGAAGCTTTCTTT. Its protein product is CASSVVTGGGTEAFF.

This chain connects TRBV19 to TRBJ1-2, with 12 bases lining up with TRBD1. V dropped 6 bases and J dropped 5; count of bases not matched to a gene: 7. The germline gives CDR1 LNHDA, CDR2 SQIVND (reference sequence). This CDR3 region has 15 residues. This CDR3 reads CASSPGQGARYGYTF. The CDR3 DNA reads TGTGCCAGTAGCCCGGGACAGGGGGCGCGGTATGGCTACACCTTC.

The V call is TRBV19, the J call TRBJ2-5; maybe TRBD1 (6 bases). Per germline, CDR1 LNHDA and CDR2 SQIVND (reference sequence). This CDR3 region has 14 residues. V was trimmed by 8 bases and J by 5 bases, leaving 18 bases between them. The CDR3 nucleotides are TGTGCCAGTGGCCTGGTGGGGGCCAGGGAGACCCAGTACTTC. This codes for CASGLVGARETQYF.

A few counts support this clone. The chain employs TRBV6-8 and TRBJ2-3; 12 nucleotides agree with TRBD2. CDR1 is MNHGY and CDR2 is SAAAGT in the germline V gene. The CDR3 runs to 15 residues. J was trimmed by 4 bases and V by 5 bases; bases with no gene match: 4. CDR3 DNA sequence: TGTGCCAGCAGTGAGACTAGCGGGAGCGCAGATACGCAGTATTTT. Translating gives CASSETSGSADTQYF.

This clone was detected a few times. The chain carries TRBV19 and TRBJ1-1; possible D gene TRBD1, 5 bases. Trimming left V 2 bases short and J 5 bases short, with 12 bases between. Germline V lookup: CDR1 LNHDA, CDR2 SQIVND (reference sequence). The CDR3 runs 14 residues. The CDR3 sequence: CASSIKAAGTEAFF. As DNA, the CDR3 is TGTGCCAGTAGTATAAAAGCGGCAGGGACTGAAGCTTTCTTT.

The CDR3 coding sequence is TGTGCCAGCAGTCGTGGCAGGGGTGGGGAGACCCAGTACTTC. Protein product: CASSRGRGGETQYF. This rearrangement joins TRBV9 to TRBJ2-5; D possibly corresponds to TRBD1 (6 bases). Trimming removed 5 bases at V and 5 bases at J, with 16 bases between. This CDR3 comprises 14 residues. CDR1 and CDR2 from the germline V gene are SGDLS and YYNGEE.

The chain joins TRBV18 to TRBJ2-1; D is unclear. Per germline, CDR1 KGHSH and CDR2 LQKENI. Trimming cost V 0 bases and J 6 bases, with 21 bases left between them. The CDR3 covers 18 residues. CDR3 coding DNA: TGTGCCAGCTCACCACCCGGTCAGAGGACGCCGATGTCCAATGAGCAGTTCTTC. This sequence encodes CASSPPGQRTPMSNEQFF.

The chain carries TRBV9 and TRBJ2-6, with D uncertain. V lost 4 bases to trimming and J lost 2 bases, with 10 bases between them. Germline V gene lookup returns CDR1 SGDLS and CDR2 YYNGEE. This CDR3 has 15 amino acids. The CDR3 DNA follows: TGTGCCAGCAGCTTAGAAGGGACTGGGGCCAACGTCCTGACTTTC. Protein product: CASSLEGTGANVLTF. The whole variable domain, filled in from reference TRBV9 and TRBJ2-6, reads DSGVTQTPKHLITATGQRVTLRCSPRSGDLSVYWYQQSLDQGLQFLIQYYNGEERAKGNILERFSAQQFPDLHSELNLSSLELGDSALYFCASSLEGTGANVLTFGAGSRLTVL.

This clone is termed hyperexpanded. J is TRBJ2-2 and V is TRBV6-8, with a tentative D call TRBD1 (5 bases). V dropped 6 bases and J dropped 9 bases, with 26 bases sitting between them. This CDR3 region has 17 residues. CDR1 and CDR2 from the germline V gene are MNHGY and SAAAGT. In DNA form, the CDR3 reads TGTGCCAGCAGCCAAACTCACAGGACACACTTTGGTCGGGAGCTGTTTTTT. It encodes CASSQTHRTHFGRELFF.

This clone is deemed medium-sized (0.01 to 0.1%). The rearrangement joins TRBV11-3 to TRBJ2-1, with unresolved D. The CDR3 covers 15 residues. From germline, CDR1 is SGHNT and CDR2 YENEEA. With 1 base removed from V and 7 bases from J, the gap between germline ends came to 14 bases. The CDR3 DNA reads as TGTGCCAGCAGCTTAGTCCAGGACGGCGTAAATGAGCAGTTCTTC. Translation: CASSLVQDGVNEQFF.

This clone was counted only a few times. The gene calls are TRBV5-1 and TRBJ1-2; D is perhaps TRBD1 (6 bases). The V end lost 7 bases, the J end lost 0 bases, and 16 bases lay between the germline ends. The CDR3 is 15 residues long. CDR1 SGHRS and CDR2 YFSETQ come from the germline V gene. The CDR3 region has the DNA TGCGCCAGCGGCCCGATGGACAGAGCTAACTATGGCTACACCTTC. This sequence encodes CASGPMDRANYGYTF.

This clone was picked up a small number of times. This sequence joins TRBV6-8 and TRBJ2-7; the D is unclear. The V end lost 5 bases, the J end lost 6 bases, and 17 bases lay between the germline ends. CDR3 length: 14 residues. Looked up from germline, CDR1 is MNHGY and CDR2 is SAAAGT. The CDR3 spells CASSELTSRTEQYF. CDR3 in DNA: TGTGCCAGCAGTGAGCTCACCTCACGAACCGAGCAGTACTTC.

A few counts support this clone. The J gene is TRBJ2-1, the V gene TRBV19; D not resolved. Looked up from germline, CDR1 is LNHDA and CDR2 is SQIVND (reference sequence). Trimming shortened V by 6 bases and J by 0 bases, and 12 bases separated the two germline ends. The CDR3 sequence is 15 residues long. The CDR3 coding sequence is TGTGCCAGTAGAGAGGCGGTGGGCTCCTACAATGAGCAGTTCTTC. Translated: CASREAVGSYNEQFF.

This clone turned up a few times. V and J are TRBV23-1 and TRBJ1-5; no reliable D call. TRBV23-1 is recorded as an ORF, its role being uncertain. This CDR3 is 13 amino acids long. Trimming took 6 bases from V and 9 from J, leaving 15 bases between them. The CDR3 reads CASSLEAVGPQHF. Written as DNA, the CDR3 is TGCGCCAGCAGCTTAGAGGCCGTAGGGCCCCAGCATTTT.

This clone was counted a few times. The rearrangement joins TRBV11-3 to TRBJ2-5; TRBD2 aligns across 9 bases. V was clipped by 4 bases and J by 4 bases; unmatched bases: 7. Germline V gives CDR1 SGHNT, CDR2 YENEEA. This CDR3 is 15 amino acids long. For the CDR3, the DNA is TGTGCCAGCAGCTCGTCGTTTAGCGGGAGAGAGACCCAGTACTTC. Protein product: CASSSSFSGRETQYF. The variable domain in full, with the rest retrieved from reference TRBV11-3 and TRBJ2-5, is EAGVVQSPRYKIIEKKQPVAFWCNPISGHNTLYWYLQNLGQGPELLIRYENEEAVDDSQLPKDRFSAERLKGVDSTLKIQPAELGDSAVYLCASSSSFSGRETQYFGPGTRLLVL.

This clone has only a few counts. V is TRBV19 and J is TRBJ1-1; TRBD1 matches at 7 bases. Germline V gives CDR1 LNHDA, CDR2 SQIVND (reference sequence). This CDR3 is 15 amino acids long. Trimming cost V 5 bases and J 4 bases; bases outside gene matches: 10. CDR3 residues: CASSWGIGGGTEAFF. CDR3 nucleotide sequence: TGTGCCAGTAGTTGGGGAATAGGGGGCGGCACTGAAGCTTTCTTT.

The chain has TRBV5-1 and TRBJ1-1; D is perhaps TRBD1 (5 bases). V was trimmed by 2 bases and J by 4 bases, leaving 12 bases between them. CDR3 length: 14 amino acids. Germline values: CDR1 SGHRS, CDR2 YFSETQ. CDR3 protein: CASSFEGSGTEAFF. In nucleotides, the CDR3 is TGCGCCAGCAGCTTTGAGGGGTCGGGCACTGAAGCTTTCTTT.

This clone was seen a single time. This rearrangement joins TRBV11-3 to TRBJ2-3; the match to TRBD2 covers 10 bases. CDR3 size: 18 residues. The V segment lost 0 bases and the J segment 3 bases; nucleotides outside the gene matches: 9. Germline V gene data show CDR1 as SGHNT and CDR2 as YENEEA. In DNA, the CDR3 is TGTGCCAGCAGCTTAGAAATCCCAGCGGGAGGGATGACAGATACGCAGTATTTT. Protein product: CASSLEIPAGGMTDTQYF.

This clone was seen a few times. The CDR3 nucleotides are TGTGCCAGCAGCCTTGCCGACGGTTACAATCAGCCCCAGCATTTT. This sequence encodes CASSLADGYNQPQHF. The chain links TRBV11-3 to TRBJ1-5; D gene uncertain. The CDR3 totals 15 residues. Looked up from germline, CDR1 is SGHNT and CDR2 is YENEEA. V shed 5 bases and J shed 3 bases, with 14 bases lying between them.